The clone carrying this T cell receptor beta chain came up many times. Its specificity is not known. Libraries of TCR beta came from iRepertoire HTBI primers plus Arm-PCR of CDR3 regions. As originally analysed: Segment identification across samples yielded 55 to 65 TRBV and 13 to 15 TRBJ segments. One entry per CDR3 protein, called by TCRdb with MiXCR from the multiplex PCR reads. The authors' filters were not applied to this entry. The sample yields fewer than 650,000 distinct CDR3 sequences, approximately 15% seen once. The data originate from a study of regulatory T cells in long-lasting Graves disease. General study points: It was in persistent disease that TRBV28, TRBJ1-2 and TRBJ2-5 were favored.

This CDR3 contains 13 residues. Germline loops: CDR1 ENHRY, CDR2 SYGVKD. V lost 6 bases to trimming and J lost 5 bases, with 13 bases between them. Time point given: newly diagnosed GD, antithyroid drugs for less than 3 months. PBMC RNA served as the TCR library source. These same records also appear under a second study, on T cells in Graves' hyperthyroidism and ophthalmopathy. That report adds: Not enrolled were patients with uncontrolled infection, other autoimmune disease, pregnancy or lactation. Most thyroid clonotypes that were expanded above 0.001 also turned up in blood.

This material consisted of peripheral blood mononuclear cells (PBMCs), taken at new diagnosis, from a patient treated with antithyroid drugs. This receptor was taken from a woman aged 25 to 39 with Graves disease. V and J are TRBV10-3 and TRBJ2-5; possibly TRBD1 for D (5 bases). The CDR3 region is CAISETVGETQYF. The DNA of the CDR3 is TGTGCCATCAGCGAGACAGTTGGGGAGACCCAGTACTTC.